What follows describes a single TCR beta chain. No antigen is known for it. For every CD8+ T cell subset, 300,000 cells were flow-sorted straight into RLT lysis buffer, and each subset was sorted in triplicate. Peripheral blood mononuclear cells were isolated from buffy coats using standard density gradient centrifugation. Total RNA was extracted from sorted cells with an RNeasy Mini Kit. This sample is drawn from a study of CXCR3-negative and CXCR3-positive naive CD8 T cells (dated by TCRdb to about 2019). The study in broad terms: In total, 120 million to 150 million TRB reads were obtained, corresponding to roughly 1.5 +/- 0.3 million reads per library. Data from roughly twelve donors, pooled across two independent experiments, went into the diversity and physicochemical repertoire analyses. Naive subsets from about five donors and memory cells from 3 donors were included in the TRBV-TRBJ cluster analysis. What the authors observed across the whole study: Freshly isolated PBMCs were used for most assays because CXCR3 expression went down partially after cryopreservation. Comparably high repertoire diversity was found in both naive subsets, whereas much lower repertoire diversity was found in memory CD8+ T cells. Naive CXCR3-negative and CXCR3-positive cells from the same donor showed similar TRBV-TRBJ usage, whereas memory cells showed distinct patterns. Surface CD5, linked to self-reactivity in mice, was comparable between naive subsets; TCR interaction strength was therefore also inferred from TRB CDR3 physicochemical properties.

CDR1 and CDR2 (MNHEY, SVGEGT) derive from the germline V gene. Measured from the cysteine to the phenylalanine, the CDR3 is 14 residues long. No DNA appears here. Sequencing was carried out with a NextSeq 550. The Human TCR Profiling Kit (MiLaboratory) was used to prepare UMI-labeled 5' RACE TRB cDNA libraries. The full amount of extracted RNA was used for cDNA synthesis, and the full amount of resulting cDNA was used for PCR amplification. The libraries were made side by side, with each library going through the same number of PCR cycles. In the original analysis: About 54,000 +/- 9,700 unique UMI-labeled TRB cDNA molecules per library were extracted with MIGEC and MiXCR, with at least two reads per UMI required. Each library averaged 40,000 +/- 10,000 functional in-frame TRB CDR3 nucleotide clonotypes without stop codons. After downsampling to 5000 UMI-labeled TRB molecules per sample, diversity metrics, including normalized Shannon-Wiener and Chao1, were computed in VDJtools. VDJtools computed clonotype-size-weighted physicochemical properties of the central five CDR3 residues: interaction energy, strength, volume and Kidera factor 4. TCRdb reprocessed the reads and assigns one entry to each CDR3 protein sequence, leaving out DNA. The V and J calls come from TCRdb's annotation, not from the publication. This sample's table contains roughly 40,000 distinct CDR3 sequences. The ten top clones hold about 8% of the sample.

This TCR was recovered from a human donor in good health. Some clones in this sample may be carry-over from other donors' samples. This sequence uses TRBV6-2 or TRBV6-3 and TRBJ1-1; TCRdb gives TRBD1 as the D gene, but with no DNA this cannot be confirmed. The source material was memory CD8+ T cells from blood. The cell subset or site tag for this specimen amounts to: conventional CD8+ memory T cells (TMEM), sorted as controls. This receptor has the CDR3 CASMPATGSTEAFF.